The clone carrying this TCR beta chain was recorded many times. Antigen specificity is unknown. The data were obtained in a study of T cells in Graves' hyperthyroidism and ophthalmopathy. The study, taken as a whole, reports: Researchers found most expanded thyroid clonotypes above 0.001 in blood as well.

RNA transcripts served as the template for amplifying TCR beta CDR3 regions. During a first-round RT-PCR of the TCR CDR3, the HTBI primer set was used. Each CDR3 protein is one row after TCRdb ran MiXCR on the multiplex PCR reads. The sample carries fewer than 850,000 distinct CDR3 sequences, around 16% recorded once. Trimming removed 6 bases at V and 6 bases at J, with 14 bases between. The CDR3 has 13 amino acids. No ophthalmopathy progression within 18 months constituted stable Graves' hyperthyroidism. Newly diagnosed hyperthyroidism patients aged 18 to 65 years had disease lasting under 2 months. The sequencing sample was made of blood. This sequence originates from a middle-aged man with Graves' hyperthyroidism. The rearrangement links TRBV12-3 or TRBV12-4 to TRBJ1-1; D ambiguous. The chain's CDR3 is CASRNFGSAEAFF. CDR3 bases: TGTGCCAGCAGAAACTTTGGGAGTGCTGAAGCTTTCTTT.